The present T cell receptor beta chain was sequenced within a study of CD8 T cells in Susac syndrome. Random hexamers served to reverse transcribe about 0.5 to 1 ug RNA. From the immunoSEQ multiplex PCR reads, TCRdb called clonotypes with MiXCR, one entry per CDR3 protein. The sample has roughly 180,000 distinct CDR3 sequences, roughly 94% seen once; the top ten hold about 0.1%. V lost 6 bases, J lost 0 bases, and 11 bases lay in between. The CDR3 consists of 14 residues. Germline assignment: CDR1 MDHEN and CDR2 SYDVKM. The TCR originated in a human donor with Susac syndrome. The source material was CD4+ T cells from PBMCs. This chain uses TRBV28 with TRBJ1-2, with TRBD1 as a possible D gene (6 bases). The CDR3 DNA reads TGTGCCAGCAGGGATTGGGACACTAACTATGGCTACACCTTC. Residues: CASRDWDTNYGYTF.